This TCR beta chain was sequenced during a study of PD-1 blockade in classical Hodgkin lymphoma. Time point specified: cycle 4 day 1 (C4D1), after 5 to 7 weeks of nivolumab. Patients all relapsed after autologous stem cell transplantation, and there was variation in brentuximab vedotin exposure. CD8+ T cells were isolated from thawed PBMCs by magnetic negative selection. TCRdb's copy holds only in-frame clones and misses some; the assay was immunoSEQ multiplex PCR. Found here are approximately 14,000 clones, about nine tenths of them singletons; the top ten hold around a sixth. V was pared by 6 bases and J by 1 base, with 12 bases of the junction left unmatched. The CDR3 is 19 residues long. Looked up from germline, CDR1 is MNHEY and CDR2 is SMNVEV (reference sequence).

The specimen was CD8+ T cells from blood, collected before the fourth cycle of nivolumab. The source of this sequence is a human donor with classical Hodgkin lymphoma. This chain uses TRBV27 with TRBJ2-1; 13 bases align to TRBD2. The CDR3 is CASSITGTSGKRSYNEQFF. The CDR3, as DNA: TGTGCCAGCAGCATCACCGGGACTAGCGGGAAACGGTCCTACAATGAGCAGTTCTTC.